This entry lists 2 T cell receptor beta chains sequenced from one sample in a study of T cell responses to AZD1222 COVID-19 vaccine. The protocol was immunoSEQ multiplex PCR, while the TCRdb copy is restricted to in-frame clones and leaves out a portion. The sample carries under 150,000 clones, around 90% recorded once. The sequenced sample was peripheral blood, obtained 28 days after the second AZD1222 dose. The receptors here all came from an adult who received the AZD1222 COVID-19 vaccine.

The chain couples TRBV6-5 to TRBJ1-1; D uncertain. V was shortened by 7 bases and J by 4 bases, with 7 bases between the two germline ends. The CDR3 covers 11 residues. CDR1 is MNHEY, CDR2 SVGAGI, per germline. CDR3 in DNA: TGTGCCAGCACTGTAGGCACTGAAGCTTTCTTT. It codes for CASTVGTEAFF.

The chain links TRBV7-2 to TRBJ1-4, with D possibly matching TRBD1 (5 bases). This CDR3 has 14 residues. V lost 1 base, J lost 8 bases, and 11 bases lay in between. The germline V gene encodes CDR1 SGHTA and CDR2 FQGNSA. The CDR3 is CASSLGGGREKLFF. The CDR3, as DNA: TGTGCCAGCAGCTTAGGGGGCGGGCGAGAAAAACTGTTTTTT.